This note documents a single TCR beta chain sequence. Its specificity is not known. This sample was included in a study of STAT5B mutations in CD4+ large granular lymphocyte leukemia. Study-wide results and limits: No patients shared main leukemic clonotypes, though around 25% appeared at low frequency elsewhere. 8/27 top patient clones versus 2/35 control clones were TRBV06-family.

Buffy coats from healthy blood donors served as controls. The CDR3 loop spans 15 amino acids. Unmatched junction bases numbered 6, after V lost 6 bases and J lost 5 bases. Germline V gives CDR1 MNHEY, CDR2 SMNVEV (reference sequence). The survey-level immunoSEQ assay was used. The method was immunoSEQ multiplex PCR; TCRdb's version includes in-frame clones alone and lacks a portion of them. The data hold fewer than 40,000 clones, with over 60% observed a single time. V usage is TRBV27 and J usage is TRBJ2-1; the match to TRBD2 covers 11 bases. Sequenced material: CD4+ T cells from blood buffy coats. The TCR originated in a human donor in good health. As DNA, the CDR3 is TGTGCCAGCAGATTTAGCGGGGGGGCCAACAATGAGCAGTTCTTC. Translating it yields CASRFSGGANNEQFF.